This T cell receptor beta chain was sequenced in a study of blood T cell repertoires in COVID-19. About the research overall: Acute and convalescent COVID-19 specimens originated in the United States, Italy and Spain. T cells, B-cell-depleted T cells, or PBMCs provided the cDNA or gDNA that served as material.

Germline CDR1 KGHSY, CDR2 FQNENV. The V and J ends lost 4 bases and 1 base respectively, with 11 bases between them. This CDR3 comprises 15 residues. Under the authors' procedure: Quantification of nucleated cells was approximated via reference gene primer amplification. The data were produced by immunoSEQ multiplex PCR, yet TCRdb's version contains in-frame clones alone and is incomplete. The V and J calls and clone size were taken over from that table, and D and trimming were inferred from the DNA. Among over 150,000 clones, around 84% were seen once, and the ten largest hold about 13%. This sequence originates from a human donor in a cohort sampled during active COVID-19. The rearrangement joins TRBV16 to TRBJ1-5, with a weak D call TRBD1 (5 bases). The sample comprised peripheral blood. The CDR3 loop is CASSLLGGSNQPQHF. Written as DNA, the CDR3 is TGTGCCAGCAGCCTCTTGGGGGGAAGCAATCAGCCCCAGCATTTT.